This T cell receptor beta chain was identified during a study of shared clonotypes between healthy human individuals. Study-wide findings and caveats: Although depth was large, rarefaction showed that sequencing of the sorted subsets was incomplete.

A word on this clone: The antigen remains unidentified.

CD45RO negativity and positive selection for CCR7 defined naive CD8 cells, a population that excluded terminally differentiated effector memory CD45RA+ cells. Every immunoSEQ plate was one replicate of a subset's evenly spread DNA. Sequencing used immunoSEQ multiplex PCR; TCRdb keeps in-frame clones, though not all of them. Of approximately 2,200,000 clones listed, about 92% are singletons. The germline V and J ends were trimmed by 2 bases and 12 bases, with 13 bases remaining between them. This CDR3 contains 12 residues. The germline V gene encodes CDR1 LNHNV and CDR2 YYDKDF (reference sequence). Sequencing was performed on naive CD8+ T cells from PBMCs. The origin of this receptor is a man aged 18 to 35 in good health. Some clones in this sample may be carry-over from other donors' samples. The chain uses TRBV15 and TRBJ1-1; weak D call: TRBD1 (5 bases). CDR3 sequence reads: CATSRTTGLPFF. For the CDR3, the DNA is TGTGCCACCAGCAGAACAACGGGACTTCCTTTCTTT.